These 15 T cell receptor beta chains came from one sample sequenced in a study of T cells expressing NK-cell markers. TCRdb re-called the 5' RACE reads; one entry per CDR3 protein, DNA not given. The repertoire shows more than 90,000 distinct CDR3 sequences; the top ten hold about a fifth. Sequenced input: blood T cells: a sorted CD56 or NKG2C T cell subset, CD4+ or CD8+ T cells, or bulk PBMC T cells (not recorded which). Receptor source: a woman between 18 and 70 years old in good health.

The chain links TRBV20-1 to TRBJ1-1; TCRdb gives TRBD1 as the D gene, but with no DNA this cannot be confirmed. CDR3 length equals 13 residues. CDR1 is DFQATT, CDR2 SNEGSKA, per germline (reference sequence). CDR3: CSARDLGGTEAFF.

The chain's CDR3 is CASSHGAGGFYEQFF. V and J are TRBV7-8 and TRBJ2-1; the TRBD2 assignment by TCRdb is unverifiable without DNA. The CDR3 contains 15 residues. From germline, CDR1 is SGHVS and CDR2 FQNEAQ.

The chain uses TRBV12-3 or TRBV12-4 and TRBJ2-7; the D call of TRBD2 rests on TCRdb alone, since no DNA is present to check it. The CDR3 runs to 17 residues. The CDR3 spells CASSPPWDSGAHYEQYF.

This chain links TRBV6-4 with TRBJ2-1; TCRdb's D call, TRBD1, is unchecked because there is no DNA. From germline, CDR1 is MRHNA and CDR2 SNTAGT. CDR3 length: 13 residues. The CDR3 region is CASSGGAYNEQFF.

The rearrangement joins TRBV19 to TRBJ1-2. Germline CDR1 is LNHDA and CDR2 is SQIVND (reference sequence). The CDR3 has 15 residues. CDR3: CASSMGVGRRAGYTF.

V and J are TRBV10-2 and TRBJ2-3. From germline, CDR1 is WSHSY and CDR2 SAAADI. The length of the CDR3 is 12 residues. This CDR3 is CASSEPLGTQYF.

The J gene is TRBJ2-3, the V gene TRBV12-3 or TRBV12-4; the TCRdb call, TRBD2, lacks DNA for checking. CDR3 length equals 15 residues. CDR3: CASRLAEGPSDTQYF.

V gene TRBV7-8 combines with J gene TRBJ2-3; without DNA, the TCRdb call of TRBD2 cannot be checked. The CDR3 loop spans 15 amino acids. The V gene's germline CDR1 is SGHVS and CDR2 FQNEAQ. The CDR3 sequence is CASTWLRENTDTQYF.

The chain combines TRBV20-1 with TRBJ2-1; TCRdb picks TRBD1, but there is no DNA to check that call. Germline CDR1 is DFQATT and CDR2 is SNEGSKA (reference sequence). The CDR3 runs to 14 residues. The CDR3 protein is CSATGTSPYNKQFF.

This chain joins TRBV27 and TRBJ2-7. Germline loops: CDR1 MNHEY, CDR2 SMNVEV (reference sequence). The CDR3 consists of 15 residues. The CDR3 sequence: CASSGVSESSYEQYF.

Here the CDR3 reads CASSPGGTPSQETQYF. This rearrangement joins TRBV11-2 to TRBJ2-5; the D call from TCRdb, TRBD1, cannot be confirmed without DNA. Germline V lookup: CDR1 SGHAT, CDR2 FQNNGV. The CDR3 runs to 16 residues.

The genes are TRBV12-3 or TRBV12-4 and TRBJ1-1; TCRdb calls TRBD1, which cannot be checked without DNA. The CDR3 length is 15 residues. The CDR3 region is CASSLVGGLDTEAFF.

The CDR3 loop reads CASSETSTWETQYF. The V call is TRBV2, the J call TRBJ2-5; TCRdb calls TRBD2, which cannot be checked without DNA. Germline V gives CDR1 SNHLY, CDR2 FYNNEI. This CDR3 region has 14 residues.

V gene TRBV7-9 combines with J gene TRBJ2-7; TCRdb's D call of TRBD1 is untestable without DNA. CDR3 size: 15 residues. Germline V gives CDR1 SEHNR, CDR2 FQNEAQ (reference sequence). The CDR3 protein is CASSLPTTGKYEQYF. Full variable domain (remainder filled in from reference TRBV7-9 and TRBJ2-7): DTGVSQNPRHKITKRGQNVTFRCDPISEHNRLYWYRQTLGQGPEFLTYFQNEAQLEKSRLLSDRFSAERPKGSFSTLEIQRTEQGDSAMYLCASSLPTTGKYEQYFGPGTRLTVT.

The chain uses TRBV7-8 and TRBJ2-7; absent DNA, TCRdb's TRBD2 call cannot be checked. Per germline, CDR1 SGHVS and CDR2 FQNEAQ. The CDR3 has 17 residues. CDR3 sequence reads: CASSLAGISSGYYEQYF.